Following are 15 T cell receptor beta chains from one sample sequenced in a study of T cell responses to AZD1222 COVID-19 vaccine. The repertoire was sequenced with immunoSEQ multiplex PCR; TCRdb's copy has only in-frame clones and lacks some. The sample has about 120,000 clones; about 90% are singletons. The sample consisted of peripheral blood, taken on day 0 of AZD1222 vaccination. The receptor set was obtained from an adult in good health.

The rearrangement joins TRBV12-5 to TRBJ2-1; possible D gene TRBD2, 6 bases. The germline V gene encodes CDR1 LGHNT and CDR2 FRNRAP. The CDR3 is 14 residues long. V lost 6 bases and J 1 base, leaving 10 bases between the germline ends. The CDR3 here is CASGDGGSYNEQFF. CDR3 DNA sequence: TGTGCTAGTGGGGACGGGGGTTCCTACAATGAGCAGTTCTTC.

The J gene is TRBJ1-2, the V gene TRBV6-5; weak D call: TRBD1 (6 bases). CDR3 size: 15 residues. The germline CDR1 and CDR2 sequences are MNHEY and SVGAGI. Trimming removed 5 bases from V and 8 bases from J, with 21 bases in between. Here the CDR3 reads CASSKDDRRSTGYTF. The CDR3 coding sequence is TGTGCCAGCAGTAAGGATGACAGGCGAAGTACAGGCTACACCTTC.

The chain links TRBV6-5 to TRBJ2-3, with 8 bases lining up with TRBD2. With V trimmed by 4 bases and J by 3 bases, 6 bases remained unmatched. The germline CDR1 and CDR2 sequences are MNHEY and SVGAGI. The CDR3 loop spans 15 amino acids. The CDR3 is CASSLSGGPTDTQYF. The CDR3 region has the DNA TGTGCCAGCAGTTTAAGCGGGGGTCCTACAGATACGCAGTATTTT.

Of note for this clone: In the same sample, other DNA sequences code for this CDR3. The chain joins TRBV28 to TRBJ1-5; D is possibly TRBD1 (6 bases). The CDR3 is made up of 14 amino acids. Germline V gene data show CDR1 as MDHEN and CDR2 as SYDVKM. Trimming left V 4 bases short and J 2 bases short, with 9 bases between. This CDR3 reads CASSSTGGNQPQHF. The CDR3 nucleotides read TGTGCCAGCAGTTCGACAGGAGGCAATCAGCCCCAGCATTTT. Full variable domain (outside the CDR3, taken from reference TRBV28 and TRBJ1-5): DVKVTQSSRYLVKRTGEKVFLECVQDMDHENMFWYRQDPGLGLRLIYFSYDVKMKEKGDIPEGYSVSREKKERFSLILESASTNQTSMYLCASSSTGGNQPQHFGDGTRLSIL.

The chain links TRBV10-2 to TRBJ1-5; D unresolved. The CDR3 covers 13 residues. The germline gives CDR1 WSHSY, CDR2 SAAADI. V lost 3 bases, J lost 9 bases, and 12 bases lay in between. CDR3 in amino acids: CASSERIPGPQHF. The CDR3 region has the DNA TGCGCCAGCAGTGAACGGATCCCCGGGCCCCAGCATTTT.

The rearrangement joins TRBV23-1 to TRBJ1-4; no clear D gene. TRBV23-1 is an ORF; its function is uncertain. The ends were cut back, 9 bases at V and 8 bases at J, with 4 bases in the middle. The CDR3 has 9 amino acids. The CDR3 nucleotides read TGCGCCAGACGGGAAAAACTGTTTTTT. Amino acids: CARREKLFF.

The V call is TRBV4-3, the J call TRBJ2-7, with D perhaps TRBD1 or TRBD2 (5 bases each). The CDR3 totals 16 residues. The V and J ends lost 0 bases and 0 bases respectively, with 12 bases between them. Germline assignment: CDR1 LGHNA and CDR2 YSLEER. The CDR3 sequence is CASSQDWDVASYEQYF. As DNA, the CDR3 is TGCGCCAGCAGCCAAGATTGGGACGTTGCCTCCTACGAGCAGTACTTC.

J is TRBJ2-5 and V is TRBV10-2, with unresolved D. Trimming removed 0 bases at V and 3 bases at J, with 11 bases between. The CDR3 length is 15 residues. From germline, CDR1 is WSHSY and CDR2 SAAADI. The CDR3 coding sequence is TGCGCCAGCAGTGAGTCGGTCGCAGCCAAAGAGACCCAGTACTTC. Protein: CASSESVAAKETQYF.

The V gene is TRBV9, the J gene TRBJ1-4; D remains ambiguous. The ends were cut back, 4 bases at V and 0 bases at J, with 10 bases in the middle. The CDR3 runs to 15 residues. Germline CDR1 reads SGDLS; CDR2 reads YYNGEE. The CDR3 DNA sequence: TGTGCCAGCAGCTTAGACGGTGCAACTAATGAAAAACTGTTTTTT. Protein: CASSLDGATNEKLFF.

This clone has just a few counts. CDR3 bases: TGTGCCAGCAGAAGTCCTAATGAAAAACTGTTTTTT. This translates into CASRSPNEKLFF. The chain couples TRBV28 to TRBJ1-4; D is ambiguous. Trimming stripped 6 bases from V and 3 bases from J, with 5 bases between. Germline V CDR1 and CDR2: MDHEN, SYDVKM. This CDR3 is built from 12 residues.

J is TRBJ2-1 and V is TRBV4-3; weak D call: TRBD2 (5 bases). Germline lookup yields CDR1 LGHNA and CDR2 YSLEER. The length of the CDR3 is 15 residues. V dropped 2 bases and J dropped 0 bases, with 8 bases sitting between them. The DNA of the CDR3 is TGCGCCAGCAGCCAATCTGAGGGCTCCTACAATGAGCAGTTCTTC. Residues: CASSQSEGSYNEQFF.

The chain carries TRBV9 and TRBJ2-5, with 9 bases fitting TRBD1. The CDR3 has 14 residues. The V and J ends lost 0 bases and 6 bases, in that order; junction bases with no gene match: 3. CDR1 SGDLS and CDR2 YYNGEE come from the germline V gene. The CDR3 is CASSVGTGVKTQYF. In nucleotides, the CDR3 is TGTGCCAGCAGCGTAGGGACAGGGGTTAAGACCCAGTACTTC.

This chain uses TRBV5-1 with TRBJ2-7; the match to TRBD2 covers 10 bases. The CDR3 is made up of 16 amino acids. V lost 4 bases and J lost 2; bases outside the gene matches: 9. CDR1 and CDR2 (germline): SGHRS, YFSETQ. The CDR3 nucleotides read TGCGCCAGCAGCCTACAAAGCGGGAGGGGTACCTACGAGCAGTACTTC. Protein sequence: CASSLQSGRGTYEQYF.

Of note for this clone: Germline and junction disagree at one end, which may indicate a read error. V usage is TRBV7-8 and J usage is TRBJ2-5; 8 nucleotides align to TRBD1. CDR3 length: 14 residues. CDR1 and CDR2 from the germline V gene are SGHVS and FQNEAQ. The CDR3 loop is CASRNTGGSASGNF. Written as DNA, the CDR3 is TGTGCCAGCAGAAACACAGGGGGTTCTGCTTCCGGTAACTTC.

In its sample, this clone was seen a few times. The chain has TRBV28 and TRBJ2-1, with TRBD2 as a possible D gene (5 bases). From germline, CDR1 is MDHEN and CDR2 SYDVKM. CDR3 size: 14 residues. Trimming shortened V by 6 bases and J by 2 bases, and 11 bases separated the two germline ends. DNA for the CDR3: TGTGCCAGCAGAAATAGCGAAACCTACAATGAGCAGTTCTTC. Protein: CASRNSETYNEQFF. The whole variable domain, remainder taken from reference TRBV28 and TRBJ2-1, is DVKVTQSSRYLVKRTGEKVFLECVQDMDHENMFWYRQDPGLGLRLIYFSYDVKMKEKGDIPEGYSVSREKKERFSLILESASTNQTSMYLCASRNSETYNEQFFGPGTRLTVL.